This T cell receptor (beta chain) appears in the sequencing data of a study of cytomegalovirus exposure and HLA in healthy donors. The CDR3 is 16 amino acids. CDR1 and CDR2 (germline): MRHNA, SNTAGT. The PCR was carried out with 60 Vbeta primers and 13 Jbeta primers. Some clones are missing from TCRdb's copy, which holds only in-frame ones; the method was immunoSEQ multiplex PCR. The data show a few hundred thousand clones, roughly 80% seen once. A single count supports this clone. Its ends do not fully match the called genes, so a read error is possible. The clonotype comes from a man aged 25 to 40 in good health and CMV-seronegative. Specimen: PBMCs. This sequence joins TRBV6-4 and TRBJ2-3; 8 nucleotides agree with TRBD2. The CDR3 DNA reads TGTGCCAGCAGTGAGCTTTTCGGGGGGGGCACACATACGCAGTATTTT. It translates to CASSELFGGGTHTQYF.